The 4 T cell receptor beta chains given below trace back to one sample, sequenced in a study of early T cells in non-severe SARS-CoV-2 infection. A single record per CDR3 protein comes from TCRdb applying MiXCR to the 5' RACE reads. The sample lists 62,000 or so distinct CDR3 sequences, 8.8% seen once, with 13% in the top ten. Sequenced here: whole blood, sampled at baseline. All receptors derive from an adult who was a healthcare worker with PCR-confirmed SARS-CoV-2 infection or an uninfected control (not recorded which).

Only a few counts were recorded for this clonotype. This chain connects TRBV4-1 to TRBJ2-3, with 13 bases lining up with TRBD2. V trimming: 1 base; J trimming: 4 bases; junction bases outside the gene matches: 5. This CDR3 is built from 17 residues. CDR1 is MGHRA and CDR2 is YSYEKL in the germline V gene. This chain's CDR3 is CASSQARLAGGPDTQYF. CDR3 nucleotides: TGCGCCAGCAGCCAAGCCCGACTAGCGGGGGGACCAGATACGCAGTATTTT.

V is TRBV6-5 and J is TRBJ1-2; D not resolved. The germline V gene has CDR1 MNHEY and CDR2 SVGAGI. The CDR3 has 12 amino acids. Trimming shortened V by 5 bases and J by 5 bases, and 9 bases separated the two germline ends. The DNA for the CDR3 is TGTGCCAGCAGTCGCACAGAGTATGGCTACACCTTC. This sequence encodes CASSRTEYGYTF.

Ten or more counts support this clonotype. The J gene is TRBJ1-5, the V gene TRBV30; D perhaps matches TRBD1 (5 bases). The CDR3 has 14 amino acids. Germline lookup yields CDR1 GTSNPN and CDR2 SVGIG (reference sequence). The ends were cut back, 2 bases at V and 1 base at J, with 9 bases in the middle. CDR3 sequence (DNA): TGTGCCTGGAGTAGGACACGGAGCAATCAGCCCCAGCATTTT. Encoded protein: CAWSRTRSNQPQHF.

This clonotype showed up just a few times. The chain joins TRBV24-1 to TRBJ2-3, with D unresolved. The CDR3 consists of 14 residues. Trimming shortened V by 5 bases and J by 6 bases, and 14 bases separated the two germline ends. Germline V gene sequence: CDR1 KGHDR, CDR2 SFDVKD. The CDR3 loop is CATSVSEARDTQYF. The DNA of the CDR3 is TGTGCCACCAGTGTGAGTGAGGCCCGGGATACGCAGTATTTT.